This is a list of T cell receptor beta chains from one sample in a study of CD8+CD57+ T cells in acquired aplastic anemia. MiXCR was run by TCRdb on the reads, yielding one entry per CDR3 protein. The sample yields 150,000 to 200,000 distinct CDR3 sequences, 55% to 70% seen once. Sequencing input: sorted CD4+, CD8+, or CD8+CD57+ T cells (not recorded which) from PBMCs. The origin of the receptors is a human donor in good health. CDR3s include the opening cysteine and the closing phenylalanine or tryptophan. The D gene is left open where the match is weak. Expanded clones get a size class; other rows say once, few or many, or leave the size out.

d_call: NA
v_call: TRBV7-9
j_call: TRBJ2-3
clone_size: NA
cdr3_nt: TGTGCCAGCAGCTTAGGGTATTCTAGCACAGATACGCAGTATTTT
cdr3_aa: CASSLGYSSTDTQYF

d_call: TRBD1
v_call: TRBV6-6
j_call: TRBJ2-7
clone_size: once
cdr3_nt: TGTGCCAGCAGAGACCGTCGGGACAGTTTGAACGAGCAGTACTTC
cdr3_aa: CASRDRRDSLNEQYF

d_call: NA
v_call: TRBV14
j_call: TRBJ2-3
clone_size: NA
cdr3_nt: TGTGCCAGCAGCCAAATTAGCGCAGATACGCAGTATTTT
cdr3_aa: CASSQISADTQYF

d_call: TRBD2
v_call: TRBV20-1
j_call: TRBJ2-7
clone_size: many
cdr3_nt: TGCAGTGCTACTTCTTCGGCTAGCGGGTACGAGCAGTACTTC
cdr3_aa: CSATSSASGYEQYF

d_call: NA
v_call: TRBV7-2
j_call: TRBJ2-7
clone_size: NA
cdr3_nt: TGTGCCAGTAGTGTAGGACACCCCTACGAGCAGTACTTC
cdr3_aa: CASSVGHPYEQYF

d_call: NA
v_call: TRBV19
j_call: TRBJ1-2
clone_size: NA
cdr3_nt: TGTGCCAGTACCCCGACAGCTGTGGGTGGCTACACCTTC
cdr3_aa: CASTPTAVGGYTF

d_call: NA
v_call: TRBV20-1
j_call: TRBJ1-6
clone_size: few
cdr3_nt: TGCAGTGCCAGCCTAGCCCTATCACCCCTCCACTTT
cdr3_aa: CSASLALSPLHF

d_call: NA
v_call: TRBV20-1
j_call: TRBJ1-1
clone_size: NA
cdr3_nt: TGCAGTGCTAGAGTTATGGGGACTGAAGCTTTCTTT
cdr3_aa: CSARVMGTEAFF

d_call: TRBD1
v_call: TRBV2
j_call: TRBJ1-1
clone_size: once
cdr3_nt: TGTGCCAGCAGTAGACAGGGGATGGACACTGAAGCTTTCTTT
cdr3_aa: CASSRQGMDTEAFF

d_call: NA
v_call: TRBV20-1
j_call: TRBJ1-2
clone_size: NA
cdr3_nt: TGCAGTGTAGCCCGACCTGGGGGACCTAGCTATGGCTACACCTTC
cdr3_aa: CSVARPGGPSYGYTF

d_call: NA
v_call: TRBV5-1
j_call: TRBJ2-7
clone_size: NA
cdr3_nt: TGCGCCAGCAGCTTTCGGGGTTCGAACGAGCAGTACTTC
cdr3_aa: CASSFRGSNEQYF

d_call: NA
v_call: TRBV4-1
j_call: TRBJ2-7
clone_size: many
cdr3_nt: TGCGCCAGCAGCCAGGAGAATTCCTACGAGCAGTACTTC
cdr3_aa: CASSQENSYEQYF

d_call: TRBD2
v_call: TRBV7-3
j_call: TRBJ2-1
clone_size: NA
cdr3_nt: TGTGCCAGCAGCTTAATCGCGGGGGACAATGAGCAGTTCTTC
cdr3_aa: CASSLIAGDNEQFF

d_call: TRBD2
v_call: TRBV20-1
j_call: TRBJ2-2
clone_size: NA
cdr3_nt: TGCAGTGCTAGCGGGGGGGCTGGCGGGGAGCTGTTTTTT
cdr3_aa: CSASGGAGGELFF

d_call: NA
v_call: TRBV6-5
j_call: TRBJ2-1
clone_size: NA
cdr3_nt: TGTGCCAGCAGCCCCCCCGGGGGAAATGAGCAGTTCTTC
cdr3_aa: CASSPPGGNEQFF

d_call: NA
v_call: TRBV14
j_call: TRBJ2-7
clone_size: NA
cdr3_nt: TGTGCCAGCAGCCAAGCTACAAGACCTACCTCAACCTACGAGCAGTACTTC
cdr3_aa: CASSQATRPTSTYEQYF

d_call: TRBD2
v_call: TRBV20-1
j_call: TRBJ2-5
clone_size: NA
cdr3_nt: TGCAGTGCTATTACTAGCGGTCAAGAGACCCAGTACTTC
cdr3_aa: CSAITSGQETQYF